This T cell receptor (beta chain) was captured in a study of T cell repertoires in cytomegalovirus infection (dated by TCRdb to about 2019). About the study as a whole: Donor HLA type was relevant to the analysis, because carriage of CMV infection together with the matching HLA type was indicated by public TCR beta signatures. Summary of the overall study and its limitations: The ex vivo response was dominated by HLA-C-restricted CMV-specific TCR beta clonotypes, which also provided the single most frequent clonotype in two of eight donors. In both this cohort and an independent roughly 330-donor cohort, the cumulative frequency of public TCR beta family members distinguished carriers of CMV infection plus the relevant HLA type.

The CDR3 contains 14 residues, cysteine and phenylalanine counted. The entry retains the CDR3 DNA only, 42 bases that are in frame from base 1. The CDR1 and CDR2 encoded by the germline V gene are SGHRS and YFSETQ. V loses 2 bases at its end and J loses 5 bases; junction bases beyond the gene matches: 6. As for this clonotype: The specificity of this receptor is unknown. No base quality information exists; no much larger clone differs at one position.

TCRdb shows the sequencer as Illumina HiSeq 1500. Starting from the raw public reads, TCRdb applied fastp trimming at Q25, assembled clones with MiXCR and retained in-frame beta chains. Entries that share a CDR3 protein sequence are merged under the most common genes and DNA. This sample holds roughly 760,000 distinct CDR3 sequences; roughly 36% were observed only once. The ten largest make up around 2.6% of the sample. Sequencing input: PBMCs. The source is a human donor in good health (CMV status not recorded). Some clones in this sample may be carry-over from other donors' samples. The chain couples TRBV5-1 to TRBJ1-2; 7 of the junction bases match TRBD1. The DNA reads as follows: TGCGCCAGCAGCTTAGGTGGACAGGATTATGGCTACACCTTC. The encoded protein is CASSLGGQDYGYTF.